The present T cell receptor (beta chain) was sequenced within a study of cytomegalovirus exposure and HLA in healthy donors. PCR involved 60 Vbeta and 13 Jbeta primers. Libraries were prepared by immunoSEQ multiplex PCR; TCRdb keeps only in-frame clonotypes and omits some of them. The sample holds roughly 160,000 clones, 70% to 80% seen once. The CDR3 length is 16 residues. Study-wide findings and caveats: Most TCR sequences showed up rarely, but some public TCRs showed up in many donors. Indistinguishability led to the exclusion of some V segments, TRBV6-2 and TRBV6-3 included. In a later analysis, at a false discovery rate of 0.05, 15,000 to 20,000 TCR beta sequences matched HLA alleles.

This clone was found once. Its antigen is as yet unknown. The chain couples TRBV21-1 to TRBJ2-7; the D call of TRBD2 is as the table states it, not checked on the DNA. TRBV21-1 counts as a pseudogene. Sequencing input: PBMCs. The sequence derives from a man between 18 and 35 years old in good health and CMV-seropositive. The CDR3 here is CASTKQKRPRTYEQYF. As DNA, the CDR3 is TGTGCCAGCACCAAACAGAAGCGACCCAGAACCTACGAGCAGTACTTC.